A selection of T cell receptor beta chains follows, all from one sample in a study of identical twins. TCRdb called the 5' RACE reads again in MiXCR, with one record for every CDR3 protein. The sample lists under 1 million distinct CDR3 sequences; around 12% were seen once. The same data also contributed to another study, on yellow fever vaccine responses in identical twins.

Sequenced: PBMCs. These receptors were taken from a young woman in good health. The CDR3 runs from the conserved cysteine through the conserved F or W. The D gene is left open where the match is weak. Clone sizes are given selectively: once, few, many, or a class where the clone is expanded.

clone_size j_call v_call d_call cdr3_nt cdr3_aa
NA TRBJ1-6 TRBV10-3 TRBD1 TGTGCAACCAACGCGGCGGGACAGGTCTATAATTCACCCCTCCACTTT CATNAAGQVYNSPLHF
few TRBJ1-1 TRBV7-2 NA TGTGCCAGCAGCCCCGCAGGGCTCGGCACTGAAGCTTTCTTT CASSPAGLGTEAFF
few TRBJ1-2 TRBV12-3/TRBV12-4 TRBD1 TGTGCCAGCAGGGACAGGGCAGGTGGCTACACCTTC CASRDRAGGYTF
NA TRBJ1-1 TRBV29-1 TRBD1 TGCAGTGTCGCAGGGGGCATGTGGAACACTGAAGCTTTCTTT CSVAGGMWNTEAFF
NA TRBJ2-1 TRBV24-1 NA TGTGCCACCAGTGATTCCCCCGACTGGAACAATGAGCAGTTCTTC CATSDSPDWNNEQFF
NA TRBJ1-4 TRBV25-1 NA TGTGCCAGCAGTGAAGGAAGGGCGTTTAATGAAAAACTGTTTTTT CASSEGRAFNEKLFF
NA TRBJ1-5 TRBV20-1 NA TGCAGTGCTAGAGATGCCCGCCGGGACGATTACCAGCCCCAGCATTTT CSARDARRDDYQPQHF
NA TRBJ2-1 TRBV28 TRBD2 TGTGCCAGCAGTTTAAAGGGACTAGAGCAGTTCTTC CASSLKGLEQFF
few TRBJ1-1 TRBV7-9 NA TGTGCCAGCAGCTTAGGGGCAGGGGCGTATGAAGCTTTCTTT CASSLGAGAYEAFF
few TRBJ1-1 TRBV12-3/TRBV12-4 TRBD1 TGTGCCAGCAGTTTAACCTGGACAGGAAGCATGAACACTGAAGCTTTCTTT CASSLTWTGSMNTEAFF
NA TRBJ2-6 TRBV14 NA TGTGCCAGCAGCCAGGACGGGGATAGGACTTTC CASSQDGDRTF
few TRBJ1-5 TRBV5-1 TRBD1 TGCGCCAGCAGCTCAACAGGGGACGGTCAGCCCCAGCATTTT CASSSTGDGQPQHF
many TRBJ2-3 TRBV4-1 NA TGCGCCAGCAGCCAGGCAGACACAACCACAGATACGCAGTATTTT CASSQADTTTDTQYF
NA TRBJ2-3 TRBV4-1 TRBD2 TGCGCCAGCAGCCAATTACTAGCGGGTTTGGAAGATACGCAGTATTTT CASSQLLAGLEDTQYF
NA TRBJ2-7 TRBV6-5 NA TGTGCCAGCAGTTACTCCGGAGCGGTTTGGACTCCCGCCGAGCAGTACTTC CASSYSGAVWTPAEQYF
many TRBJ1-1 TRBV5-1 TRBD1 TGCGCCAGCAGCCCCCGACAGGGCGCTGAAGCTTTCTTT CASSPRQGAEAFF
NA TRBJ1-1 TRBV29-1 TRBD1 TGCAGCGCCGCCCTGGACAGGGGTGGTACTGAAGCTTTCTTT CSAALDRGGTEAFF
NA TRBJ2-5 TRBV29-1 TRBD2 TGCAGCGTTGGGTGGGGCGGGAGTGTGGCTGAGACCCAGTACTTC CSVGWGGSVAETQYF
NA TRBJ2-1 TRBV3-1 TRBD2 TGTGCCAGCAGCCAACTTCTACTAGCGGGGGGTAACAATGAGCAGTTCTTC CASSQLLLAGGNNEQFF
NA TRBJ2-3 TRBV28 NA TGTGCCAGCCGAGACGGGACTGAAACAAGAGATACGCAGTATTTT CASRDGTETRDTQYF
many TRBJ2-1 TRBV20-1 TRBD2 TGCAGTGCTAGAGATCTAGGGCTAGCGGGAGTGGGGCAGTTCTTC CSARDLGLAGVGQFF
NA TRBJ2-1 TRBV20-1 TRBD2 TGCAGTGCTAGAGATCTGCGGGAGAGTTCCTACAATGAGCAGTTCTTC CSARDLRESSYNEQFF
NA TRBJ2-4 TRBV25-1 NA TGTGCCAGCAGTGACTTAGGGGGGTCAGCCAAAAACATTCAGTACTTC CASSDLGGSAKNIQYF
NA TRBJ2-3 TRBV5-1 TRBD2 TGCGCCAGCAGCGAAACGGGGGGGAGCACAGATACGCAGTATTTT CASSETGGSTDTQYF
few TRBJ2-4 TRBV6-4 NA TGTGCCAGCAGTGCTGAGGAGGGAAACATTCAGTACTTC CASSAEEGNIQYF
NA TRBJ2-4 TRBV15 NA TGTGCCACCAGCAGAGACGAGGGCAAAAACATTCAGTACTTC CATSRDEGKNIQYF
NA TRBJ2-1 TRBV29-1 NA TGCAGCGTTTTCGAGCGCCACGCCAATGAGCAGTTCTTC CSVFERHANEQFF
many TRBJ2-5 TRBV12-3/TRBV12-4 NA TGTGCCAGCAGTCGACAGGCACAAGAGACCCAGTACTTC CASSRQAQETQYF
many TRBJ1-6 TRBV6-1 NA TGTGCCAGCAGCCCCCTCGGGGGCTATAATTCACCCCTCCACTTT CASSPLGGYNSPLHF
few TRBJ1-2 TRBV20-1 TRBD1 TGCAGTGCTAATGACAGGGTGATCTATGGCTACACCTTC CSANDRVIYGYTF
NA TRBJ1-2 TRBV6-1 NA TGTGCCAGCAGTCCGGTGGAAGCTAACTATGGCTACACCTTC CASSPVEANYGYTF
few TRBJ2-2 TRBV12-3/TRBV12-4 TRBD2 TGTGCCTTCTCCACTCTAGGGCTAGCGGGGGCCAAAACCGGGGAGCTGTTTTTT CAFSTLGLAGAKTGELFF
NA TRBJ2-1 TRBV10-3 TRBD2 TGTGCCATCAGTGAGGGGACTAGCAAGGTGAATGAGCAGTTCTTC CAISEGTSKVNEQFF
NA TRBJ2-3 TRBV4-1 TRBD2 TGCGCCAGCAGCCACGTGGGACTAGCGGGACCTAAGAGGAGCACAGATACGCAGTATTTT CASSHVGLAGPKRSTDTQYF
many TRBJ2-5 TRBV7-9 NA TGTGCCAGTTACAGGGCCCCAAACCAAGAGACCCAGTACTTC CASYRAPNQETQYF
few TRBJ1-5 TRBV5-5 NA TGTGCCAGCAGCTTGGGGGCAGTGAATAGCAATCAGCCCCAGCATTTT CASSLGAVNSNQPQHF
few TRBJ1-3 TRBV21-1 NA TGTGCCAGCAGCCCGACAGGTTCCCTAAATACCCAGAGCTCTGGAAACACCATATATTTT CASSPTGSLNTQSSGNTIYF
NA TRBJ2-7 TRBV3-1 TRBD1 TGTGCCAGCAGAGGAGGGGACAGGGGAGACGAGCAGTACTTC CASRGGDRGDEQYF
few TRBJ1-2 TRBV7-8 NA TGTGCCAGCAGCTCACGTTGGGGAGAACTTTATGGCTACACCTTC CASSSRWGELYGYTF
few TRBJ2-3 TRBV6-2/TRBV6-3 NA TGTGCCAGCAGTCCACGAAGATTTGGGACTCCATCTACAGATACGCAGTATTTT CASSPRRFGTPSTDTQYF
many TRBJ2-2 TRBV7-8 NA TGTGCCAGCAGCCCCCCCCGCAGGGGGGACACCGGGGAGCTGTTTTTT CASSPPRRGDTGELFF
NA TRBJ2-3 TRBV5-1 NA TGCGCCAGCAGCGTTGCTTTAGGGGCGCCTTCAACAGATACGCAGTATTTT CASSVALGAPSTDTQYF
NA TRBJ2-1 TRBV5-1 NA TGCGCCAGCAGGTCGGACTGGGCCGAGCAGTTCTTC CASRSDWAEQFF
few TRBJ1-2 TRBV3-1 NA TGTGCCAGCAGCCAAGTTTTTAGCTCGACAGGATCCTATGGCTACACCTTC CASSQVFSSTGSYGYTF
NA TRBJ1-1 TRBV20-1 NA TGCAGTGCTAGAGATCTGGCGTCCCCGACTGAAGCTTTCTTT CSARDLASPTEAFF
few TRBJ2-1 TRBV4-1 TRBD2 TGCGCCAGCAGCCAGATACCGAGCGGGGGGGCCTACAATGAGCAGTTCTTC CASSQIPSGGAYNEQFF
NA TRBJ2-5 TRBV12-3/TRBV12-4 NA TGTGCCAGCAGTTCCCCCGGGACGGGGGGCTGGGAAGAGACCCAGTACTTC CASSSPGTGGWEETQYF
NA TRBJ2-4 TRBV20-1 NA TGCAGTGCTAGAGATCAAAATATCCCCAAAAACATTCAGTACTTC CSARDQNIPKNIQYF
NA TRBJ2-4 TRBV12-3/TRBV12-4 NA TGTGCCAGCAGTTTAGTGGGGCAGGGGGAGGACATTCAGTACTTC CASSLVGQGEDIQYF
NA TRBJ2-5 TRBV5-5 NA TGTGCCAGCAGCTCCCACTGGGGGGTGAGGGAGACCCAGTACTTC CASSSHWGVRETQYF